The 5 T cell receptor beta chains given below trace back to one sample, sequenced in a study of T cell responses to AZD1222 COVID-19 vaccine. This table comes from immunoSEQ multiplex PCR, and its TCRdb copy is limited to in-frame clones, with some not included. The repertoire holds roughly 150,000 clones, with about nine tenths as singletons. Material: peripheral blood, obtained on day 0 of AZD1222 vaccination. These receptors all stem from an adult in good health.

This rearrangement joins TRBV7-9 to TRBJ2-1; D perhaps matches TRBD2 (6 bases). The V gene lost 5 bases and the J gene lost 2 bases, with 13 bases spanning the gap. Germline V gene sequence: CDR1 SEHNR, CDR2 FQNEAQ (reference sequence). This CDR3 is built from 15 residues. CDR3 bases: TGTGCCAGCAGCCTCGTTGCGGGGACCTACAATGAGCAGTTCTTC. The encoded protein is CASSLVAGTYNEQFF.

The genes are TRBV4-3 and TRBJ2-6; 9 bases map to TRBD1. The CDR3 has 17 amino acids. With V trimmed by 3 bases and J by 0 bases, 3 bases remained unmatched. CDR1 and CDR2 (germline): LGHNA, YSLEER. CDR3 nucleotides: TGCGCCAGCAGCCAGCGGACAGGGGTCTCTGGGGCCAACGTCCTGACTTTC. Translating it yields CASSQRTGVSGANVLTF.

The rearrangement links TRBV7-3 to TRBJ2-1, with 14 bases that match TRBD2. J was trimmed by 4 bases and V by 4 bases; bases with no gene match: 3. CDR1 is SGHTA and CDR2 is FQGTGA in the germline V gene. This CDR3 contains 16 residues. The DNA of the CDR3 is TGTGCCAGCAGCTCCAGGACTAGCGGGAGGTACAATGAGCAGTTCTTC. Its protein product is CASSSRTSGRYNEQFF.

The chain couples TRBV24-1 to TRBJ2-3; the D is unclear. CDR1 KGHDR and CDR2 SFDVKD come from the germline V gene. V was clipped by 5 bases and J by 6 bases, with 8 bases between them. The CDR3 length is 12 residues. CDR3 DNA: TGTGCCACCAGTGTCTCCACGGATACGCAGTATTTT. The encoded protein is CATSVSTDTQYF.

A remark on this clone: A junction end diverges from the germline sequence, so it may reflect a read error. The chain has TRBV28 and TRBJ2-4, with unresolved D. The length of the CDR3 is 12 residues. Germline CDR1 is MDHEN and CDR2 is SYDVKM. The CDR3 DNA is TGTGCCAGCAGTTCGCCCAGGAATTCTTATATGTTC. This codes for CASSSPRNSYMF.